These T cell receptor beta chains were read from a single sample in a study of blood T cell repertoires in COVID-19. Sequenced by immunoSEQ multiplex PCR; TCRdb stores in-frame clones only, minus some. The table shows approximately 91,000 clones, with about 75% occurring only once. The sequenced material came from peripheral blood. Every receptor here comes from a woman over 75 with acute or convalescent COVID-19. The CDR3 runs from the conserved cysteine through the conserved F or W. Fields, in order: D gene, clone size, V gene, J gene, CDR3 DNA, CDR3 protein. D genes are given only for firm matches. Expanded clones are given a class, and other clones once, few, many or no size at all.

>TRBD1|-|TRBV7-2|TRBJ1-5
TGTGCCAGCAGCCCAGGACAGGGTAATCAGCCCCAGCATTTT
CASSPGQGNQPQHF
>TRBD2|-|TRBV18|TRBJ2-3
TGTGCCAGCTCACCACCTGCGGGAGGAGATACGCAGTATTTT
CASSPPAGGDTQYF
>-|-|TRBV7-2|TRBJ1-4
TGTGCCAGCAGCTTAGGTCCGGGGGGATATGGCGTAAAACTGTTTTTT
CASSLGPGGYGVKLFF
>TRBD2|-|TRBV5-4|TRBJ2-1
TGTGCCAGCAGCTTGGGACTAGCGGGGGGCAACAATGAGCAGTTCTTC
CASSLGLAGGNNEQFF
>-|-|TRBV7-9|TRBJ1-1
TGTGCCAGCTCGGGGATGGACACTGAAGCTTTCTTT
CASSGMDTEAFF
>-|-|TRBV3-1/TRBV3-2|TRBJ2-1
TGTGCCAGCAGCCAAGGGCAGGCTAATGAGCAGTTCTTC
CASSQGQANEQFF
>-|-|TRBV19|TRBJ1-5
TGTGCCAGTAGTATCGGGGATTATAGCAATCAGCCCCAGCATTTT
CASSIGDYSNQPQHF
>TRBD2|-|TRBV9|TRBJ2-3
TGTGCCAGCAGCGTCAGGACTAGCGGGGGGACAGATACGCAGTATTTT
CASSVRTSGGTDTQYF
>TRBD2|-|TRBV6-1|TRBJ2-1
TGTGCCAGCAGTGAAGAAGCGGGGGGGTTTTACAATGAGCAGTTCTTC
CASSEEAGGFYNEQFF
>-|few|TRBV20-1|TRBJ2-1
TGCAGTGCTAGTGTTTTAAAGTTGATAGCGGCCAATGAGCAGTTCTTC
CSASVLKLIAANEQFF
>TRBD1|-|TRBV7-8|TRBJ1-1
TGTGCCAGCAGCTTATATAGGGGGCTAAACACTGAAGCTTTCTTT
CASSLYRGLNTEAFF
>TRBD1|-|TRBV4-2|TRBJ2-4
TGTGCCAGCAGCCAACCGAAACAGGGGACCAAAAACATTCAGTACTTC
CASSQPKQGTKNIQYF
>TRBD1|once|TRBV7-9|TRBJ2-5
TGTGCCAGCAGGACCGGGACAGGGGGATTTGAGACCCAGTACTTC
CASRTGTGGFETQYF
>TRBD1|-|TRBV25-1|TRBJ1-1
TGTGCCAGCAGTGAAGGGACAGGGGGGGGCGTATCTGAAGCTTTCTTT
CASSEGTGGGVSEAFF
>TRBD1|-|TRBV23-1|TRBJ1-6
TGCGCCAGCAGGCTCCGGGACAGGGGGCTTTCCTATAATTCACCCCTCCACTTT
CASRLRDRGLSYNSPLHF
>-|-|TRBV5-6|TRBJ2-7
TGTGCCAGCAGCATCGGACAGTTTCTGTACGAGCAGTACTTC
CASSIGQFLYEQYF
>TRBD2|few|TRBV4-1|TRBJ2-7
TGCGCCAGCAGCCCCTGGGGGACTAGCGGGGGGGACTCCTACGAGCAGTACTTC
CASSPWGTSGGDSYEQYF
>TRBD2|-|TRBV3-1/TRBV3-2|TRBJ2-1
TGTGCCAGCAGCCTTCGGGGGGGAGAAAATGAGCAGTTCTTC
CASSLRGGENEQFF
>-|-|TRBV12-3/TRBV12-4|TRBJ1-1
TGTGCCAGCAGGACCCAGGACTTAGGTGAAGCTTTCTTT
CASRTQDLGEAFF
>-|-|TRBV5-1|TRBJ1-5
TGCGCCAGCAGCTTGGACAGGGCAGGAAGCAATCAGCCCCAGCATTTT
CASSLDRAGSNQPQHF
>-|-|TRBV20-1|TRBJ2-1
TGCAGTGCTAGGCAGTACAATGAGCAGTTCTTC
CSARQYNEQFF
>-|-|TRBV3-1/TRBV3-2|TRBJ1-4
TGTGCCAGCAGCCAACGTGGGCCTAATGAAAAACTGTTTTTT
CASSQRGPNEKLFF
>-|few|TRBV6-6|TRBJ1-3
TGTGCCAGCAGTTCCACAGTCACCACCATATATTTT
CASSSTVTTIYF
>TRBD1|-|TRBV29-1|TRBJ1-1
TGCAGCGCAGTGGGACAGGTGGTTGAAGCTTTCTTT
CSAVGQVVEAFF
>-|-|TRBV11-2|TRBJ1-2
TGTGCCAGCAGCCCGGATGGGGCAGGGTGGTATGGCTACACCTTC
CASSPDGAGWYGYTF
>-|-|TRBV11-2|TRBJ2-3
TGTGCCAGCAGCTTAGGTAGTCGAAGCTACACAGATACGCAGTATTTT
CASSLGSRSYTDTQYF
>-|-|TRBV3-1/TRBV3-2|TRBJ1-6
TGTGCCAGCAGCCAAGGTAGGGGGTGGTATAATTCACCCCTCCACTTT
CASSQGRGWYNSPLHF
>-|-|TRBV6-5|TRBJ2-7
TGTGCCAGCAGTTACATGGCCGGAGCCAGCTACGAGCAGTACTTC
CASSYMAGASYEQYF
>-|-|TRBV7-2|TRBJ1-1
TGTGCCAGCAGCTTACATTCGAACACTGAAGCTTTCTTT
CASSLHSNTEAFF
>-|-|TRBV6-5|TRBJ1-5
TGTGCCAGTAGAGACAGACAGAGCAATCAGCCCCAGCATTTT
CASRDRQSNQPQHF
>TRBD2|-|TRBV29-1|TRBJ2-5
TGCAGCGTCTCGGGAGGGACTAGCGGGAGCCGAGAGACCCAGTACTTC
CSVSGGTSGSRETQYF
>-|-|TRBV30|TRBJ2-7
TGTGCCTGGACCCTAAACCCCCCACGAGAGCAGTACTTC
CAWTLNPPREQYF
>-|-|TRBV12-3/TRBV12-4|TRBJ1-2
TGTGCCAGCAGTTTGATACAGGTCTATGGCTACACCTTC
CASSLIQVYGYTF
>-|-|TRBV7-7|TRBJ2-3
TGTGCTAGCAGCTTAGTCGGGGGAGGCACAGATACGCAGTATTTT
CASSLVGGGTDTQYF
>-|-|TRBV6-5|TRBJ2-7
TGTGCCAGCAGTTACTCGTCTGGGCAAGCCTACGAGCAGTACTTC
CASSYSSGQAYEQYF
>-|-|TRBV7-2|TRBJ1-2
TGTGCCAGCAGTTCATCTGGGGGGGGCGGCTACACCTTC
CASSSSGGGGYTF
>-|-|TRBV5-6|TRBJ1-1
TGTGCCAGCAGCTTGAATTGGGGCATGAACACTGAAGCTTTCTTT
CASSLNWGMNTEAFF
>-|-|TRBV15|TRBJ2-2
TGTGCCACCAGCAGAGGACAGGAGAACACCGGGGAGCTGTTTTTT
CATSRGQENTGELFF
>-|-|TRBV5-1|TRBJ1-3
TGCGCCAGCAGCTTGCAGGGATTTGGAAACACCATATATTTT
CASSLQGFGNTIYF
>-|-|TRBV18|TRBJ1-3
TGTGCCAGCTCACCCCCTGGGGGGGTCTCTGGAAACACCATATATTTT
CASSPPGGVSGNTIYF
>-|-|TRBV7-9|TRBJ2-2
TGTGCCAGCAGCTTACGTGGGGGCCTCGGGGAGCTGTTTTTT
CASSLRGGLGELFF
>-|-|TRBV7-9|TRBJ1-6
TGTGCCAGCAGCTTAGTCCCGACCCTCGGGTCACCCCTCCACTTT
CASSLVPTLGSPLHF
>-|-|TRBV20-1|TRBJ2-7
TGCAGTGCTAGTTTTGGGGGGTCTGGCAAATCGGGCGAGCAGTACTTC
CSASFGGSGKSGEQYF
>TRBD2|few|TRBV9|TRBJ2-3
TGTGCCAGCAGCGTAGGGACTAGCGGTACAGATACGCAGTATTTT
CASSVGTSGTDTQYF
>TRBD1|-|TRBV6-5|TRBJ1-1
TGTGCCAGCAAAGACACAGGGGGCAGAACTGAAGCTTTCTTT
CASKDTGGRTEAFF
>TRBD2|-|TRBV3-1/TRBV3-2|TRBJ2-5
TGTGCCAGCAGCAACCCTGCGGGGACTAGCGGGCTAAGGACCCAGTACTTC
CASSNPAGTSGLRTQYF
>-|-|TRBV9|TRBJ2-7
TGTGCCAGCAGCGTAAGTCAGAACTCCTACGAGCAGTACTTC
CASSVSQNSYEQYF
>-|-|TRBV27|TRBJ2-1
TGTGCCAGCAGTTTAATAGGGGACAATGAGCAGTTCTTC
CASSLIGDNEQFF
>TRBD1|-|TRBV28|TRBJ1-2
TGTGCCAGCAGTTCGGGACAGGGGGCGGGCTACACCTTC
CASSSGQGAGYTF
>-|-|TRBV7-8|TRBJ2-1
TGTGCCAGCAGCTTAGAGCCCACAGGATACAATGAGCAGTTCTTC
CASSLEPTGYNEQFF
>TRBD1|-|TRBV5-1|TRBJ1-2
TGCGCCAGCAGAGAGGCAGGGGGCGCTAGGTATGGCTACACCTTC
CASREAGGARYGYTF
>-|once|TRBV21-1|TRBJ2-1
-
CASSKVVGAGAYNEQFF
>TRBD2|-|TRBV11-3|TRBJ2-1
TGTGCCAGCAGCTTAGGTGGACTAGCGGGGGTCGATGAGCAGTTCTTC
CASSLGGLAGVDEQFF
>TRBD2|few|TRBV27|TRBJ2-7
TGTGCCAGCAGTCCAAGACTAGCGGGGGGGCCTTTGTACGAGCAGTACTTC
CASSPRLAGGPLYEQYF
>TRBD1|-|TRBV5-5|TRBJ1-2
TGTGCCAGCATCAGGGGGCTGGACCCCTCCTATGGCTACACCTTC
CASIRGLDPSYGYTF
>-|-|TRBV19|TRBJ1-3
TGTGCCAGTAGTATCCTATCGAGACACTCTGGAAACACCATATATTTT
CASSILSRHSGNTIYF